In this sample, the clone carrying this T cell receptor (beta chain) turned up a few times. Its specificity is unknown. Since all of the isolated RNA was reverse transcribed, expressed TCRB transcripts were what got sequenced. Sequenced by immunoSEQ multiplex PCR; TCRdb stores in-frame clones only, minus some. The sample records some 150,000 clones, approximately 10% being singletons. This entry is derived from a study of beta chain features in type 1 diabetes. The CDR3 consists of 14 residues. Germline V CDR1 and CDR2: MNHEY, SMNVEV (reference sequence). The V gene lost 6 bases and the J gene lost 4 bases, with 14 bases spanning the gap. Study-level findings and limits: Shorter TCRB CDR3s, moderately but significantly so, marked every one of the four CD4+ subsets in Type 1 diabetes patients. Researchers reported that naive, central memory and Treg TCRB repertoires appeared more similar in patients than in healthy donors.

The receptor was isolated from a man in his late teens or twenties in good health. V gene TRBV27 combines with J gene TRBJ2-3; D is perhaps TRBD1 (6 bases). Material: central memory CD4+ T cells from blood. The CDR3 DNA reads TGTGCCAGCAGCCTACAGGGTAGAGCAGATACGCAGTATTTT. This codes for CASSLQGRADTQYF.